The 13 T cell receptor beta chains presented below share a single source sample, sequenced in a study of cytomegalovirus exposure and HLA in healthy donors. The table came from immunoSEQ multiplex PCR; TCRdb's copy has only in-frame clones and leaves some out. The sample shows roughly 98,000 clones, roughly 87% of them seen only once. Sequences were obtained from PBMCs. Every receptor here comes from a woman in her twenties or thirties in good health and CMV-seronegative.

The genes are TRBV5-1 and TRBJ2-1; 11 bases agree with TRBD1. Germline V gives CDR1 SGHRS, CDR2 YFSETQ. The CDR3 is made up of 16 amino acids. Trimming at V came to 4 bases and at J to 6 bases, leaving 9 bases not matched to a gene. CDR3 amino acids: CASSLAGTGGANEQFF. In DNA, the CDR3 is TGCGCCAGCAGCCTGGCCGGGACAGGGGGAGCCAATGAGCAGTTCTTC.

The chain has TRBV28 and TRBJ1-5; D ambiguous. The CDR3 is made up of 13 amino acids. Trimming shortened V by 8 bases and J by 5 bases, and 13 bases separated the two germline ends. CDR1 is MDHEN and CDR2 is SYDVKM in the germline V gene. CDR3 in DNA: TGTGCCAGCCTCGGGAGGGAGTATCAGCCCCAGCATTTT. It encodes CASLGREYQPQHF.

The table lists this clone with a count of one. The chain joins TRBV4-3 to TRBJ1-2; 7 bases map to TRBD1. The J segment lost 6 bases and the V segment lost 3 bases, leaving 13 bases of the junction unmatched. This CDR3 spans 16 amino acids. The V gene's germline CDR1 is LGHNA and CDR2 YSLEER. The CDR3 region has the DNA TGCGCCAGCAGCCACGGACAGGCGCTCGATCGGGATGGCTACACCTTC. Its translation: CASSHGQALDRDGYTF.

V and J are TRBV5-4 and TRBJ2-4, with 10 bases matching TRBD2. CDR3 length: 16 residues. Per the germline V gene, CDR1 is SGHNT and CDR2 is YYREEE (reference sequence). V gave up 0 bases and J gave up 0 bases; unmatched junction bases: 0. As DNA, the CDR3 is TGTGCCAGCAGCTTGGTAGCGGGAGGAGCCAAAAACATTCAGTACTTC. Translated, it gives CASSLVAGGAKNIQYF.

The chain uses TRBV7-2 and TRBJ2-2; weak D call: TRBD2 (5 bases). V dropped 2 bases and J dropped 5 bases, with 9 bases sitting between them. Germline V gene data show CDR1 as SGHTA and CDR2 as FQGNSA. The CDR3 is made up of 14 amino acids. CDR3 nucleotides: TGTGCCAGCAGCTTATTTGGGAGAACCGGGGAGCTGTTTTTT. It specifies CASSLFGRTGELFF.

The gene calls are TRBV2 and TRBJ2-1, with 8 positions matching TRBD2. The CDR3 is made up of 15 amino acids. The germline V gene encodes CDR1 SNHLY and CDR2 FYNNEI. After removal of 2 bases from V and 7 bases from J, the junction contained 7 bases not matched to a gene. In DNA, the CDR3 is TGTGCCAGCAGTGAACGCCAGCGGGAGAGAAATGAGCAGTTCTTC. Amino acids: CASSERQRERNEQFF.

The V and J genes are TRBV29-1 and TRBJ1-2; D gene unclear. In germline, CDR1 is SQVTM, CDR2 ANQGSEA. V was pared by 4 bases and J by 5 bases, with 8 bases between. The CDR3 consists of 11 residues. CDR3 sequence (DNA): TGCAGCGTTGGGGCCGATTATGGCTACACCTTC. It specifies CSVGADYGYTF. Using reference TRBV29-1 and TRBJ1-2 for the parts outside the CDR3, the full variable domain is SAVISQKPSRDICQRGTSLTIQCQVDSQVTMMFWYRQQPGQSLTLIATANQGSEATYESGFVIDKFPISRPNLTFSTLTVSNMSPEDSSIYLCSVGADYGYTFGSGTRLTVV.

The V gene is TRBV5-4, the J gene TRBJ2-5; 11 nucleotides match TRBD1. V was pared by 3 bases and J by 5 bases, with 6 bases of the junction left unmatched. Germline V CDR1 and CDR2: SGHNT, YYREEE (reference sequence). CDR3 length: 15 residues. The CDR3 loop is CASSSSDRGRETQYF. In DNA, the CDR3 is TGTGCCAGCAGCTCGTCGGACAGGGGGCGGGAGACCCAGTACTTC.

The rearrangement uses TRBV10-3 and TRBJ2-2; 8 nucleotides match TRBD2. Losses at the gene ends were 8 bases for V and 5 bases for J; bases not matched to a gene: 4. This CDR3 is built from 13 residues. Germline V CDR1 and CDR2: ENHRY, SYGVKD. For the CDR3, the DNA is TGTGCCATCCAAGGCGGGAGGACCGGGGAGCTGTTTTTT. It translates to CAIQGGRTGELFF.

The gene calls are TRBV19 and TRBJ1-2, with TRBD1 as a possible D gene (5 bases). The germline V gene encodes CDR1 LNHDA and CDR2 SQIVND (reference sequence). V was clipped by 3 bases and J by 8 bases, with 13 bases between them. This CDR3 spans 13 amino acids. The CDR3 DNA sequence: TGTGCCAGTAGTATTATAGGGGATGCCGGCTACACCTTC. It translates to CASSIIGDAGYTF.

The chain combines TRBV13 with TRBJ2-2, with TRBD2 matching 7 bases. V lost 5 bases to trimming and J lost 1 base; unmatched junction nucleotides: 19. The germline V gene has CDR1 PRHDT and CDR2 FYEKMQ (reference sequence). CDR3 length: 20 residues. DNA of the CDR3: TGTGCCAGCAGCCTATCTACCAGGGACTACCAGAAACAGAACACCGGGGAGCTGTTTTTT. Translating gives CASSLSTRDYQKQNTGELFF. The full variable domain, its missing parts supplied by reference TRBV13 and TRBJ2-2, is AAGVIQSPRHLIKEKRETATLKCYPIPRHDTVYWYQQGPGQDPQFLISFYEKMQSDKGSIPDRFSAQQFSDYHSELNMSSLELGDSALYFCASSLSTRDYQKQNTGELFFGEGSRLTVL.

This chain uses TRBV28 with TRBJ1-2; 7 positions match TRBD1. Trimming took 5 bases from V and 0 from J; bases not matched to a gene: 6. Germline V lookup: CDR1 MDHEN, CDR2 SYDVKM. The length of the CDR3 is 15 residues. In DNA, the CDR3 is TGTGCCAGCAGTCGCAGGGGGACGACTAACTATGGCTACACCTTC. This codes for CASSRRGTTNYGYTF.

This rearrangement joins TRBV4-3 to TRBJ2-1, with 12 bases fitting TRBD2. J gave up 7 bases and V 1 base, and 5 bases lay outside the gene matches. The germline V gene has CDR1 LGHNA and CDR2 YSLEER. This CDR3 has 16 amino acids. CDR3 sequence reads: CASSQGLAGVRNEQFF. In DNA form, the CDR3 reads TGCGCCAGCAGCCAAGGACTAGCGGGAGTGCGGAATGAGCAGTTCTTC.